The text below deals with one T cell receptor (beta chain). Here immunoSEQ multiplex PCR was the method, and the copy in TCRdb shows in-frame clones only, minus some. In the table there are tens of thousands of clones, approximately 77% of which are singletons. The entry originates in a study of T cell clonotyping in hematopoietic cell transplantation. The time point: recipient sample about 28 days before transplant, after cytoreduction. This CDR3 comprises 10 residues. Trimming took off 3 bases at V and 13 bases at J, with 10 bases between the two ends. The germline gives CDR1 GTSNPN, CDR2 SVGIG (reference sequence).

This specimen consisted of peripheral blood mononuclear cells, obtained before stem cell transplant. V and J are TRBV30 and TRBJ2-1, with no clear D. This TCR came from a man aged 45-65 years with myelodysplastic syndrome. Some clones in this sample may be carry-over from other donors' samples. In DNA, the CDR3 is TGTGCCTGGAGACCGGAACCCCAGTTCTTC. It codes for CAWRPEPQFF.